Listed below are T cell receptor beta chains from one sample, sequenced in a study of breast tumors, draining lymph nodes, adjacent tissues. One entry per CDR3 protein, called by TCRdb with MiXCR from the multiplex PCR reads. The table lists roughly 220,000 distinct CDR3 sequences, 30% to 35% of them singletons. Sequencing used axillary lymph node tissue. The source is a female donor with breast cancer. Some clones in this sample may be carry-over from other donors' samples. Each CDR3 is given with its conserved first and last residue. A D gene is named only where the DNA matches it firmly. Expanded clones are given a class, and other clones once, few, many or no size at all.

j_call,v_call,d_call,cdr3_length,clone_size,cdr3_nt,cdr3_aa
TRBJ2-5,TRBV27,TRBD1,12,.,TGTGCCAGGGGGACAGGGCAAGAGACCCAGTACTTC,CARGTGQETQYF
TRBJ1-2,TRBV29-1,.,14,many,TGCAGCGTTGAAAGGATGGGCGGGAACTATGGCTACACCTTC,CSVERMGGNYGYTF
TRBJ2-5,TRBV14,.,22,.,TGTGCCAGCAGCCAAGATGTAGTGGGGTGGCAGAGCGTCGATTGGGACCAAGAGACCCAGTACTTC,CASSQDVVGWQSVDWDQETQYF
TRBJ2-2,TRBV7-2,TRBD2,15,many,TGTGCCAGCAGCTTCGGGACTAGCATGTCCGGGGAGCTGTTTTTT,CASSFGTSMSGELFF
TRBJ2-7,TRBV20-1,.,13,many,TGCAGTGCTAGCGGACCGGCCGGGCGCGAGCAGTACTTC,CSASGPAGREQYF
TRBJ1-5,TRBV18,.,15,few,TGTGCCAGCTCACCACAAACTCAGCCTAATCAGCCCCAGCATTTT,CASSPQTQPNQPQHF
TRBJ2-7,TRBV7-3,TRBD2,16,once,TGTGCCAGCAGCTTAGACACTAGCGGGGCCTCCTACGAGCAGTACTTC,CASSLDTSGASYEQYF
TRBJ2-1,TRBV7-3,.,14,many,TGTGCCAGCAGCCCCCATTCCGGGACACCAGAGCAGTTCTTC,CASSPHSGTPEQFF
TRBJ2-3,TRBV24-1,.,18,many,TGTGCCACCAGTGATAACGCTGCTACTGGCCGGGGCACAGATACGCAGTATTTT,CATSDNAATGRGTDTQYF
TRBJ1-6,TRBV19,TRBD1,14,.,TGTGCCAGTACCCCGGGACAGGGGGCTTCACCCCTCCACTTT,CASTPGQGASPLHF
TRBJ2-6,TRBV7-3,TRBD1,15,.,TGTGCCAGCAGTCCGGGACAGGCTGGGGCCAACGTCCGGACTTTC,CASSPGQAGANVRTF
TRBJ2-3,TRBV6-6,.,13,.,TGTGCCAGCAAACCCGGGGGCGCAGATACGCAGTATTTT,CASKPGGADTQYF
TRBJ2-1,TRBV20-1,.,15,many,TGCAGTGCTCATCCTGGGGCCGCGAGCGGGTATGAGCAGTTCTTC,CSAHPGAASGYEQFF
TRBJ2-7,TRBV14,TRBD1,14,.,TGTGCCAGCAGCCCTCGGACAGGGACGGGTGAGCAGTACTTC,CASSPRTGTGEQYF
TRBJ1-1,TRBV20-1,.,12,few,TGCAGTGCTAGGGTGGGGTCCACTGAAGCTTTCTTT,CSARVGSTEAFF
TRBJ1-2,TRBV19,TRBD1,14,many,TGTGCCAGTAGTCCCTTGGACAGGGGTTATGGCTACACCTTC,CASSPLDRGYGYTF
TRBJ1-5,TRBV19,.,14,many,TGTGCCAGTCGTGGGACACAGAGCAATCAGCCCCAGCATTTT,CASRGTQSNQPQHF
TRBJ1-5,TRBV19,.,14,.,TGTGCCAGTAGTATAAAAGGGGGTGGCCAGCCCCAGCATTTT,CASSIKGGGQPQHF
TRBJ1-5,TRBV7-9,.,14,many,TGTGCCAGCAGCACTGGGGGGGGATGGCAGCCCCAGCATTTT,CASSTGGGWQPQHF
TRBJ2-1,TRBV7-9,.,13,many,TGTGCCAGCAGCCCAGGGGGGAGGAATGAGCAGTTCTTC,CASSPGGRNEQFF
TRBJ2-2,TRBV29-1,TRBD1,15,many,TGCAGCGTTGGGGGACAGGGGGTCCTCACCGGGGAGCTGTTTTTT,CSVGGQGVLTGELFF
TRBJ1-2,TRBV3-1,TRBD1,14,.,TGTGCCAGCAGCCAAGTTCTACAGGGGTATGGCTACACCTTC,CASSQVLQGYGYTF
TRBJ1-2,TRBV7-2,.,14,many,TGTGCCAGCAGCTTAGGTTTTGACAGCTATGGCTACACCTTC,CASSLGFDSYGYTF
TRBJ2-1,TRBV7-8,.,16,many,TGTGCCAGCAGCTTAGGATCCAGCGGAGCCTACAATGAGCAGTTCTTC,CASSLGSSGAYNEQFF